A single T cell receptor beta chain is shown here with its context. Its target is unknown. This sample is drawn from a study of Ad26.COV2.S vaccination and SARS-CoV-2 variants. The study, taken as a whole, reports: Participants in the vaccine arm had higher spike-specific TCR breadth; placebo recipients had lower.

Only in-frame clones appear in the TCRdb table, and some are missing; sequencing was by immunoSEQ multiplex PCR. Of a few hundred thousand clones listed, about 90% were seen once; the top ten hold about 3.5%. Treatment noted: roughly 18 received Ad26.COV2.S at low or high dose, single or two shots; about 5 received placebo; per-sample allocation not given. The investigators took samples on day 63 after the first vaccine or placebo injection. Germline V gene data show CDR1 as SGHAT and CDR2 as FQNNGV. With 1 base removed from V and 8 bases from J, the gap between germline ends came to 6 bases. The CDR3 is made up of 12 amino acids.

The material sequenced was peripheral blood, taken in a trial of Ad26.COV2.S vaccine versus placebo. The sequence was collected from a person between 18 and 60 years old who received the Ad26.COV2.S COVID-19 vaccine or a placebo. The genes are TRBV11-2 and TRBJ1-3; D ambiguous. The CDR3 reads CASSLASYTIYF. CDR3 nucleotides: TGTGCCAGCAGCTTAGCTAGTTACACCATATATTTT.